This T cell receptor beta chain was documented in a study of T cells in Graves' hyperthyroidism and ophthalmopathy. Using RNA transcripts as the source, TCR beta CDR3 regions were amplified. HTBI primers were employed in a first-round RT-PCR of the TCR CDR3. MiXCR, applied by TCRdb to the multiplex PCR reads, yields one record per CDR3 protein. The sample has 220,000 or so distinct CDR3 sequences, 16% seen once. Germline CDR1 and CDR2: GTSNPN and SVGIG (reference sequence). Trimming pared 1 base from V and 7 bases from J, leaving 8 bases between. The CDR3 loop spans 13 amino acids. This clonotype was found many times.

This TCR was sampled from a woman aged 18-29 years with Graves' ophthalmopathy. V is TRBV30 and J is TRBJ1-6; D gene unclear. The sample taken for sequencing was blood. As DNA, the CDR3 is TGTGCCTGGAGTGGGACGGTCAATTCACCCCTCCACTTT. Translation: CAWSGTVNSPLHF.